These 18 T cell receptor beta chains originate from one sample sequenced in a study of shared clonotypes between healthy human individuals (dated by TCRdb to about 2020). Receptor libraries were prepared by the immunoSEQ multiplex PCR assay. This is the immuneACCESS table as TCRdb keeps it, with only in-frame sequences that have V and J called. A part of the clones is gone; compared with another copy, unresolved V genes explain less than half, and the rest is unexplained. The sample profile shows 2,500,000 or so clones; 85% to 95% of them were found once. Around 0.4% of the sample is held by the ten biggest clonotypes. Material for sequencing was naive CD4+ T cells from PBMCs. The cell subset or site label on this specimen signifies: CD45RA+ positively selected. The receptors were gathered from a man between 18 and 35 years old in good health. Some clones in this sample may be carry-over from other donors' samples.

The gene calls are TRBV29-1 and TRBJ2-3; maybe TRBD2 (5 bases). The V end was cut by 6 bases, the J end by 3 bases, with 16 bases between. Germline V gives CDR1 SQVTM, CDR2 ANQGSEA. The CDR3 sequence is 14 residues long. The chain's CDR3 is CSVMGRLKTDTQYF. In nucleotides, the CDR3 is TGCAGCGTGATGGGGAGACTAAAAACAGATACGCAGTATTTT.

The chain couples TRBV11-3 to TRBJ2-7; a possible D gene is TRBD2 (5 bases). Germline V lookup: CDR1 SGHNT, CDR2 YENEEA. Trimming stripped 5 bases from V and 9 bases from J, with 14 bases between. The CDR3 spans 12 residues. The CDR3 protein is CASSLGEGVQYF. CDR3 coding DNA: TGTGCCAGCAGCCTAGGCGAGGGTGTGCAGTACTTC.

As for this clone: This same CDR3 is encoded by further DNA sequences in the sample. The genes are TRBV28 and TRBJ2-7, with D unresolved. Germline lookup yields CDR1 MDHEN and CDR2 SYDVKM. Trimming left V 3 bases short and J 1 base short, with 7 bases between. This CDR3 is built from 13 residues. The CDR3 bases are TGTGCCAGCAGTTTGTCACGTTCCTACGAGCAGTACTTC. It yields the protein CASSLSRSYEQYF.

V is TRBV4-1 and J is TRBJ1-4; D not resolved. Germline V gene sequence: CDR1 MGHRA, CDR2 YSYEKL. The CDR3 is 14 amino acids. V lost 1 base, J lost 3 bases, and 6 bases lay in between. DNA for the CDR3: TGCGCCAGCAGCCAAGGGACTCCTAATGAAAAACTGTTTTTT. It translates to CASSQGTPNEKLFF.

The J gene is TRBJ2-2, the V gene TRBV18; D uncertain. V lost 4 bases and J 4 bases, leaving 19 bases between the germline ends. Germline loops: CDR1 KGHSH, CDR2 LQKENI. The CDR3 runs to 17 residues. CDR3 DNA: TGTGCCAGCTCACGATTTGGTCAACCCGCTGGCACCGGGGAGCTGTTTTTT. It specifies CASSRFGQPAGTGELFF. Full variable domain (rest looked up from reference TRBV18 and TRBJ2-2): NAGVMQNPRHLVRRRGQEARLRCSPMKGHSHVYWYRQLPEEGLKFMVYLQKENIIDESGMPKERFSAEFPKEGPSILRIQQVVRGDSAAYFCASSRFGQPAGTGELFFGEGSRLTVL.

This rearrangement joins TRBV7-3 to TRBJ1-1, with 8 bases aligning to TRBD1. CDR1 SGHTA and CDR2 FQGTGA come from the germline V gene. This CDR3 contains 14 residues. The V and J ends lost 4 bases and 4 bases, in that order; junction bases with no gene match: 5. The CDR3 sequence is CASSSQQGATEAFF. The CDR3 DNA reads TGTGCCAGCAGCTCACAGCAGGGGGCCACTGAAGCTTTCTTT.

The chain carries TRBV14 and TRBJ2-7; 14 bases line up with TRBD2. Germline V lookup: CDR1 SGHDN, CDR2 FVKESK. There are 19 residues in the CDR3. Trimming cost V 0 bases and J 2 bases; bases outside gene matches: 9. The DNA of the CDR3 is TGTGCCAGCAGCCAAGATCCGGCGACTAGCGGGAGGGCCGCCTACGAGCAGTACTTC. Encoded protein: CASSQDPATSGRAAYEQYF.

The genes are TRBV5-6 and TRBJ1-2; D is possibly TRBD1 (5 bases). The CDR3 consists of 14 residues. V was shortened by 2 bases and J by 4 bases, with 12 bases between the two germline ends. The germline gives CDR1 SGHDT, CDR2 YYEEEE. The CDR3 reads CASSFGGESYGYTF. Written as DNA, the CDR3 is TGTGCCAGCAGCTTTGGGGGAGAAAGCTATGGCTACACCTTC.

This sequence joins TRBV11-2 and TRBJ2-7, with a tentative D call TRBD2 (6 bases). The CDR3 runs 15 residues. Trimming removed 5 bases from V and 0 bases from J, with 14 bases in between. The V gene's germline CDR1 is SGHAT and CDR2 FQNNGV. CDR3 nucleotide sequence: TGTGCCAGCAGCCCTCTGGGAGGCAGCTCCTACGAGCAGTACTTC. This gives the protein CASSPLGGSSYEQYF.

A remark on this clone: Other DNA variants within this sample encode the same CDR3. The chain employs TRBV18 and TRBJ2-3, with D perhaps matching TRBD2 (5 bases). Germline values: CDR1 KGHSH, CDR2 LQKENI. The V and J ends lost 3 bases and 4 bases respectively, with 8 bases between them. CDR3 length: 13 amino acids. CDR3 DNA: TGTGCCAGCTCACCCCTCGGGGCAGATACGCAGTATTTT. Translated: CASSPLGADTQYF.

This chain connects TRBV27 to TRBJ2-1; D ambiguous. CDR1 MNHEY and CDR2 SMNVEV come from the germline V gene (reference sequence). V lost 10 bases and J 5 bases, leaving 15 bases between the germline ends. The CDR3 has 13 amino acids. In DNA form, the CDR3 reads TGTGCCACCCGAGAAACAATCGACAATGAGCAGTTCTTC. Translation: CATRETIDNEQFF.

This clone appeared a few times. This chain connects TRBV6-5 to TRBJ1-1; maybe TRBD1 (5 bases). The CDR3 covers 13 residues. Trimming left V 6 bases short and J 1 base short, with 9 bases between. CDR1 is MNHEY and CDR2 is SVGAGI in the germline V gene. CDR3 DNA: TGTGCCAGCAGAAGGACACAGAACACTGAAGCTTTCTTT. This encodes CASRRTQNTEAFF.

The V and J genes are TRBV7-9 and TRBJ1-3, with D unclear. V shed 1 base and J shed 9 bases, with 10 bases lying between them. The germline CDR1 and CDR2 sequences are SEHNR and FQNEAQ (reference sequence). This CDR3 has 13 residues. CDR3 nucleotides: TGTGCCAGCAGCTTAGTAGGGCTCGGCACCATATATTTT. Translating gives CASSLVGLGTIYF.

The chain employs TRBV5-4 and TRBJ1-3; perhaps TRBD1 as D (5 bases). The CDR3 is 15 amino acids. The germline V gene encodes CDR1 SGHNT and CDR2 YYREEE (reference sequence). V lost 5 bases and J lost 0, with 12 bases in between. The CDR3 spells CASRQQGTSGNTIYF. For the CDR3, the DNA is TGTGCCAGCAGGCAGCAGGGAACCTCTGGAAACACCATATATTTT.

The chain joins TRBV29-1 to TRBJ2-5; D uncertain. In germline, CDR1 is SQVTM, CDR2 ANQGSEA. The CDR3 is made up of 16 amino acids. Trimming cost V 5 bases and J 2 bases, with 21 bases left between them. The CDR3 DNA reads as TGCAGCGTTATTTACCAGTCCCTGCGGAGACAAGAGACCCAGTACTTC. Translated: CSVIYQSLRRQETQYF.

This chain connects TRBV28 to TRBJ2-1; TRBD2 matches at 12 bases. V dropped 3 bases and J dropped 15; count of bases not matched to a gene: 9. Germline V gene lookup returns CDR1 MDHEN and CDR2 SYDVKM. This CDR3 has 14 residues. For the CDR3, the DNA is TGTGCCAGCAGTTTCCTAGCGGGAGGGCACGTCCGGTTCTTC. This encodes CASSFLAGGHVRFF.

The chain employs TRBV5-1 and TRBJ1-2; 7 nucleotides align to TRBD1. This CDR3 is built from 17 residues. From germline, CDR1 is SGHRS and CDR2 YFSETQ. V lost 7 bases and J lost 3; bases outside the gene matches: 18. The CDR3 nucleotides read TGCGCCAGCTCCTATCAAGGGTCACAGGGGATCGACTATGGCTACACCTTC. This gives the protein CASSYQGSQGIDYGYTF.

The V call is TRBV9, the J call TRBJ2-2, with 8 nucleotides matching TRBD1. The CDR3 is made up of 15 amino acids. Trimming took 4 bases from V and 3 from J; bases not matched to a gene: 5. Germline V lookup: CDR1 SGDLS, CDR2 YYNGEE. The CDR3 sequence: CASSSGQGYTGELFF. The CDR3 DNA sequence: TGTGCCAGCAGCTCCGGACAGGGCTACACCGGGGAGCTGTTTTTT.